The clone carrying this T cell receptor (beta chain) has a count of ten or more. This record belongs to a study of Graves' ophthalmopathy and Graves' hyperthyroidism. Germline CDR1 LGHNT, CDR2 FRNRAP. This CDR3 spans 13 amino acids. V was trimmed by 5 bases and J by 2 bases, leaving 9 bases between them. The TCR beta CDR3 regions underwent amplification from RNA transcripts. Following a first-round RT-PCR that used HTBI primers, a second-round multiplex PCR was carried out. MiXCR, applied by TCRdb to the multiplex PCR reads, yields one record per CDR3 protein. The table records roughly 380,000 distinct CDR3 sequences, 15% of them present only once. Hyperthyroidism cases were recent diagnoses of under 2 months' duration in people aged 18 to 65. Symptoms, serum thyroxine and TRAb, thyroid ultrasound, and orbital computed tomography formed the diagnostic basis. PBMCs stemmed from 7.5 to 10 ml of fresh peripheral blood.

This clonotype was sampled from a woman aged 18-29 years with stable Graves' hyperthyroidism. The chain uses TRBV12-5 and TRBJ2-5, with D maybe TRBD2 (5 bases). Sequencing used peripheral blood. CDR3 DNA sequence: TGTGCTAGTGGTCTGGACTGGCAAGAGACCCAGTACTTC. Residues: CASGLDWQETQYF.